This T cell receptor (beta chain) was obtained from a study of response to subunit inactivated influenza vaccine. Deletions cut 0 bases from V and 3 bases from J, with 15 bases between. This CDR3 spans 16 amino acids. Germline assignment: CDR1 DFQATT and CDR2 SNEGSKA (reference sequence). This clonotype occurred many times. TCRdb ran MiXCR on the RT-PCR reads and lists one entry per CDR3 protein. The sample holds under 850,000 distinct CDR3 sequences, roughly 20% seen once. The sample was PBMCs from blood, taken approximately 5 days after vaccination. The V gene is TRBV20-1, the J gene TRBJ1-5; D call uncertain. The source is a man aged 50 or older who received an inactivated influenza vaccine. The CDR3 region has the DNA TGCAGTGCTAGAGATCCGCGTCAGCCCAACAATCAGCCCCAGCATTTT. Translating gives CSARDPRQPNNQPQHF.